A single sample gave rise to the 4 T cell receptor beta chains below, sequenced in a study of blood T cell repertoires in COVID-19. The method was immunoSEQ multiplex PCR; TCRdb's version includes in-frame clones alone and lacks a portion of them. The sample shows over 100,000 clones, roughly 92% of them seen only once. The source material was peripheral blood. The origin of the receptors is a woman between 45 and 60 years old with COVID-19, enrolled during active disease.

V is TRBV7-2 and J is TRBJ2-1, with 8 positions matching TRBD2. CDR1 SGHTA and CDR2 FQGNSA come from the germline V gene. With V trimmed by 3 bases and J by 4 bases, 8 bases remained unmatched. The CDR3 totals 16 residues. The DNA of the CDR3 is TGTGCCAGCAGCTTGGGCGGGACTAGACTTTACAATGAGCAGTTCTTC. It is translated as CASSLGGTRLYNEQFF.

The chain is built from TRBV11-3 and TRBJ2-7; maybe TRBD2 (6 bases). The CDR3 spans 15 residues. Looked up from germline, CDR1 is SGHNT and CDR2 is YENEEA. V shed 6 bases and J shed 2 bases, with 17 bases lying between them. The CDR3 bases are TGTGCCAGCAGTCCTCATGGGGGGAGCACCTACGAGCAGTACTTC. This gives the protein CASSPHGGSTYEQYF.

The chain has TRBV15 and TRBJ1-1; D unresolved. The V end was cut by 4 bases, the J end by 1 base, with 7 bases between. From germline, CDR1 is LNHNV and CDR2 YYDKDF (reference sequence). This CDR3 region has 13 residues. Here the CDR3 reads CATSTGTNTEAFF. CDR3 bases: TGTGCCACCAGCACGGGTACGAACACTGAAGCTTTCTTT.

The chain joins TRBV5-6 to TRBJ1-2, with D possibly being TRBD1 (6 bases). Trimming took 5 bases from V and 6 from J, leaving 17 bases between them. Germline V gives CDR1 SGHDT, CDR2 YYEEEE. This CDR3 comprises 14 residues. This CDR3 reads CASRYGQPSNGYTF. The CDR3 DNA reads TGTGCCAGCAGGTACGGACAGCCATCGAATGGCTACACCTTC.